This T cell receptor (beta chain) was recorded in a study of identifying expanded T cells in peripheral blood (dated by TCRdb to 2018 to 2020). Regarding the study in general: Technical replicates were generated by sequencing separate aliquots of the same genomic DNA pool, and four replicates were compared pairwise. General findings and caveats noted by the study authors: Across all healthy donors, variance in clone template counts between roughly 2-week samples was found to increase significantly with total template count. Across all healthy-donor time intervals, the beta-binomial model significantly lowered both the number of clones called differentially abundant and the false-positive rate. The authors expected that biological variance in healthy repertoires might rise further over much longer intervals, such as months to years. About 1.3 differentially abundant clones were flagged by the binomial model between technical replicates, whereas about 17 and 20 were flagged over around two weeks and four weeks, respectively.

No immune events such as infections were documented for the healthy donors during the collection period. Time-dependent variance in a beta-binomial model of T-cell clone differential abundance was calibrated using healthy-donor blood repertoires as a training cohort. The training cohort comprised roughly ten healthy donors, 3 female and 7 male. Donor ages ranged from 29 to 64 years, with an average of roughly 47 years. Whole blood was collected from each healthy donor at three time points spaced around two weeks apart and obtained from a commercial supplier. For immunosequencing, genomic DNA was extracted from whole blood that had not been sorted. Points on this clone: No antigen is known for it. The input lacks base qualities; no much larger clone sits a single base away.

TCRbeta CDR3 regions were profiled with the immunoSEQ Assay using bias-controlled multiplex PCR amplification of genomic DNA. The published analysis was carried out like this. To quantify the absolute abundance of each unique TCRbeta CDR3 region, the sequences were collapsed and filtered. Differential abundance was assessed using a binomial (Fisher-equivalent) model and a beta-binomial model in which time-dependent variance fitted from healthy donors was added. Clones with fewer than 5 combined templates were removed, and differential abundance was called for clones with a Benjamini-Hochberg FDR below 0.01. Using the form v = (b*log(k)+a)^2, the beta-binomial variance was modeled as a function of the total template count across the two samples. What TCRdb holds here is the immuneACCESS table cut down to in-frame rearrangements. Part of the clones is not present; checked against another copy, under half of the missing clones reflect an unresolved V gene, and the others are unexplained. V, J and clone size are taken as reported in that table, and D and trimming were inferred from the DNA itself. The sample records 85,000 to 95,000 clones, around nine tenths of which are singletons. The ten largest clones take up about 3.9% of the sample.

The TCR comes from a person between 18 and 75 years old in good health. The sequenced sample was blood.

The DNA reads as follows: TGTGCCAGCAGCTTAGCTGGGTCGAGCTCCTACGAGCAGTACTTC. Its protein is CASSLAGSSSYEQYF. The V and J segments used are TRBV7-2 and TRBJ2-7; the D segment cannot be called with confidence. V loses 0 bases, J loses 0 bases, and the germline ends lie 9 bases apart. From its cysteine to its phenylalanine, the CDR3 spans 15 amino acids. Here the CDR3 DNA is all that survives: 45 bases in frame from base 1. CDR1 and CDR2 were assigned from the germline V gene as SGHTA and FQGNSA.